Sequencing of this T cell receptor (beta chain) was carried out in a study of control samples from healthy donors and cancer patients. Clones were read by immunoSEQ multiplex PCR, and TCRdb kept only the in-frame ones, dropping some. The sample includes hundreds of thousands of clones, about four fifths seen only once; the top ten take about 14%. Sequencing was performed on PBMCs. This TCR came from a woman aged 60-70 years with lung cancer.

The CDR3 protein is CSVGHLETQYF. In nucleotides, the CDR3 is TGCAGCGTTGGGCACCTTGAGACCCAGTACTTC. This chain links TRBV29-1 with TRBJ2-5; unclear D gene. Germline CDR1 SQVTM, CDR2 ANQGSEA. The CDR3 length is 11 residues. The V end was cut by 4 bases, the J end by 5 bases, with 8 bases between.